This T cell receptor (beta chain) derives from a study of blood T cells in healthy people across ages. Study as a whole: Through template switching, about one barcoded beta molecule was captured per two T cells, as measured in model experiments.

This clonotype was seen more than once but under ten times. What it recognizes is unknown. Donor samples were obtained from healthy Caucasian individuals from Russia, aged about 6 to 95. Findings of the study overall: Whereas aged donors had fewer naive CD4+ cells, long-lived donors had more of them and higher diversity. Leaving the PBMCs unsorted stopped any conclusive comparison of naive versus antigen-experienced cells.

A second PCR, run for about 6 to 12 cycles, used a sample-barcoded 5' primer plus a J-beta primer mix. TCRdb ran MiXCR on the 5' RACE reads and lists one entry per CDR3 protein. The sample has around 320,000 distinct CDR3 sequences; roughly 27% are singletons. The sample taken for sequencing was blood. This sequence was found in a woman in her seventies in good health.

CDR3 loop: CSGQVRETEAFF. The DNA of the CDR3 is TGCAGCGGCCAAGTAAGGGAAACTGAAGCTTTCTTT. The V and J genes are TRBV29-1 and TRBJ1-1; D is ambiguous. CDR3 length equals 12 residues. V was trimmed by 7 bases and J by 5 bases, leaving 14 bases between them. Germline V gene lookup returns CDR1 SQVTM and CDR2 ANQGSEA.